Listed below are T cell receptor beta chains from one sample, sequenced in a study of cytomegalovirus exposure and HLA in healthy donors. The data were produced by immunoSEQ multiplex PCR, yet TCRdb's version contains in-frame clones alone and is incomplete. The sample has 70,000 to 90,000 clones, around two thirds seen once; the top ten hold 4.9%. The sequencing input was PBMCs. The receptor set was obtained from a man between 60 and 70 years old in good health and CMV-seropositive. The CDR3 runs from the conserved cysteine through the conserved F or W. Fields, in order: clone size, J gene, V gene, D gene, CDR3 protein. A D gene is named only where the DNA matches it firmly. Where a row states a size, it is once, few, many or the class of an expanded clone; other rows omit it.

NA | TRBJ2-1 | TRBV10-1 | TRBD2 | CASSSNLAGTYNEQFF
few | TRBJ1-5 | TRBV5-5 | NA | CASSLTTTHREQDQPQHF
NA | TRBJ2-7 | TRBV2 | TRBD1 | CASSEGQGASEQYF
NA | TRBJ2-5 | TRBV4-1 | TRBD2 | CASSQGPQRGDQETQYF
NA | TRBJ1-4 | TRBV7-9 | NA | CASSFDGGYEKLFF
few | TRBJ2-7 | TRBV7-9 | TRBD2 | CASSQVSGGRLYEQYF
few | TRBJ2-3 | TRBV7-3 | NA | CASGQGGTDTQYF
NA | TRBJ2-7 | TRBV7-2 | TRBD1 | CATATGGSYEQYF
NA | TRBJ1-3 | TRBV7-3 | NA | CASSSLPGLGNTIYF
NA | TRBJ2-5 | TRBV7-8 | TRBD2 | CASSFSGRQETQYF
NA | TRBJ1-3 | TRBV29-1 | NA | CSVSDTSSGNTIYF
NA | TRBJ1-2 | TRBV7-6 | NA | CASSPTEAGYGYTF
NA | TRBJ1-2 | TRBV19 | TRBD1 | CASSMDDRTGTDGYTF
NA | TRBJ2-5 | TRBV19 | NA | CASSIGLGAEETQYF
NA | NA | TRBV28 | TRBD2 | CASSSTSGGVYEQYF
NA | TRBJ1-2 | TRBV5-8 | NA | CASSVYRGNYGYTF
NA | TRBJ1-4 | TRBV7-6 | NA | CASSLFTGFEEEKLFF
NA | TRBJ2-3 | TRBV5-1 | TRBD1 | CASSGTGADTQYF
once | TRBJ2-1 | TRBV28 | NA | CASSDRPSSYNEQFF
once | TRBJ1-4 | TRBV7-9 | NA | CASSFVSSGLTNEKLFF
once | TRBJ2-7 | TRBV25-1 | NA | CASSEFRRGEQYF
NA | TRBJ1-2 | TRBV9 | NA | CASSLGGGYGYTF
NA | TRBJ2-1 | TRBV27 | NA | CASSLSLVGWDEQFF
NA | TRBJ2-1 | TRBV30 | TRBD2 | CAWSVGAGSNEQFF
NA | TRBJ2-1 | TRBV5-1 | TRBD2 | CASSLYPAGNEQFF
NA | TRBJ1-5 | TRBV19 | NA | CASSLNPRGEKGNQPQHF
NA | TRBJ2-2 | TRBV6-6 | NA | CASSYGQISLF
NA | TRBJ2-1 | TRBV7-2 | NA | CASSANRQLNYNEQFF
NA | TRBJ1-6 | TRBV4-2 | NA | CASSRDGNGELHF
NA | TRBJ1-5 | TRBV28 | NA | CASSKDSRIRQPQHF
few | TRBJ2-6 | TRBV11-3 | TRBD2 | CASSESGRASSGANVLTF